This T cell receptor (beta chain) was obtained from a study of response to subunit inactivated influenza vaccine (dated by TCRdb to 2016 to 2019). Concerning the study at large: Deep quantitative profiling of the T cell receptor repertoire was used in the study to follow responses to a trivalent subunit inactivated influenza vaccine.

This clonotype was seen a few times. No antigen is known for it. Base quality data are lacking; no much larger clone is found one base away. For CDR1 and CDR2, the germline V gene lists SGHRS and YFSETQ. Trimming takes 3 bases from V and 4 bases from J, and the germline ends sit 13 bases apart. The CDR3 holds 15 amino acids from the cysteine to the phenylalanine. Kept here is only the CDR3 DNA, which spans 45 bases and is read in frame from base 1. The protocol used for the library was RT-PCR. TCRdb shows the sequencer as Illumina HiSeq 2500. TCRdb itself trimmed the public reads at Q25 with fastp, ran MiXCR and retained productive beta chains. Here each entry gathers all rows of one CDR3 protein and keeps the most common genes and DNA. The sample table shows about 540,000 distinct CDR3 sequences, and roughly a quarter are seen once. The ten largest clones add up to 2.5% to 3% of the sample. The full study reports these points: According to the authors, only a limited number of new T cells may be recruited by each seasonal influenza vaccination.

This sample also belongs to another study, concerning T cells expressing NK-cell markers. The second publication reports: TCR beta cDNA libraries were prepared using 5'RACE template switching, which introduced a universal primer site and unique molecular identifiers. TCR beta-chain repertoires were profiled in sorted CD3+CD56+NKG2C+, CD3+CD56+NKG2C- and CD3+CD56-NKG2C+ T-cell subsets from seven or eight donors. Of the eight sequenced donors, seven were found to be HCMV-seropositive and one was found to be HCMV-seronegative. To restrict sorting to alphabetaTCR-expressing T cells, an anti-gammadeltaTCR antibody was added in several experiments. For about 6 donors, the dominant CD3+CD56+NKG2C+ clonotypes were among the top 10 CD8+ clonotypes and accounted for roughly 1.0-7.5% of CD8+ T cells. Those dominant clonotypes were again the most abundant among CD3+CD56-NKG2C+ cells in four donors, at about 28.3-65%. Whether the expanded NKG2C-expressing T cell clones were specific for HCMV antigens was left unclear. Randomly selected healthy volunteers, three men and five women, were used as the eight sequenced donors. HCMV-specific IgG was detected in serum with a commercial ELISA kit to determine HCMV serostatus. Peripheral blood mononuclear cells were isolated from blood by Ficoll density gradient centrifugation. CD4+ and CD8+ T cells were isolated from PBMC by magnetic immunoseparation with Miltenyi isolation kits. Priming for cDNA synthesis came from the TCR beta constant segment, and two successive PCR amplification steps followed. Sequencing of the libraries produced 2 x 150 bp reads on Illumina HiSeq 2000/2500, MiSeq or NextSeq. MIGEC was used to demultiplex reads and group the reads by UMI, and MiTCR was used to assemble and quantify clonotypes. Only TCR cDNA sequences supported by at least two reads were kept to exclude erroneous sequences. The tcR package was used for downstream repertoire analysis, and clonotypes were matched across fractions by CDR3 nucleotide sequence plus V segment. VDJmatch was used to annotate antigen specificity against VDJdb, with one amino acid substitution in CDR3 allowed.

The TCR comes from a man over 45 who received an inactivated influenza vaccine. Donor details come from another sample of the same person, matched by shared clones. The receptor chain draws on TRBV5-1 and TRBJ1-4; the best D guess is TRBD1, with 5 bases matching. Sequenced here: CD4+ T cells sorted from PBMCs, sampled approximately 12 days after vaccination. Here is the DNA: TGCGCCAGCAGCTCGACAGCACACCTTAATGAAAAACTGTTTTTT. The encoded protein is CASSSTAHLNEKLFF.